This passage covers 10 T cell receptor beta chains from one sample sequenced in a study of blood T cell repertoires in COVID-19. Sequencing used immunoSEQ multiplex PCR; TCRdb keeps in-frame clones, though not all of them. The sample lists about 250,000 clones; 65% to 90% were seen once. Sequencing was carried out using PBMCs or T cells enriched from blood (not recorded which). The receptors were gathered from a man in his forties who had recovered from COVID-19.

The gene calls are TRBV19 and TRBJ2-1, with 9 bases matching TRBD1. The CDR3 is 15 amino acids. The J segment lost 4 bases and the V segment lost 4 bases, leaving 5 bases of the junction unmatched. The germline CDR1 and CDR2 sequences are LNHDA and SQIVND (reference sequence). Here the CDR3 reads CASSNAGQGYNEQFF. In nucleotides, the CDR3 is TGTGCCAGTAGTAACGCGGGACAGGGATACAATGAGCAGTTCTTC.

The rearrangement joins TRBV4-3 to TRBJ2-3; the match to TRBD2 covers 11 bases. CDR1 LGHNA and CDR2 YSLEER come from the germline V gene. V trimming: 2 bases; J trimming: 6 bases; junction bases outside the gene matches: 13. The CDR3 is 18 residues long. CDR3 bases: TGCGCCAGCAGCCAATCCCCCCTTAGCGGGGGGGGCCTGGATACGCAGTATTTT. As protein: CASSQSPLSGGGLDTQYF.

For the CDR3, the DNA is TGTGCCAGCAGCCAAGAGGCCACCTACGAGCAGTACTTC. This translates into CASSQEATYEQYF. V gene TRBV3-1 (or the pseudogene TRBV3-2) combines with J gene TRBJ2-7; D not certain. The V gene's germline CDR1 is LGHDT and CDR2 YNNKEL (reference sequence). This CDR3 region has 13 residues. The V end was cut by 0 bases, the J end by 2 bases, with 5 bases between.

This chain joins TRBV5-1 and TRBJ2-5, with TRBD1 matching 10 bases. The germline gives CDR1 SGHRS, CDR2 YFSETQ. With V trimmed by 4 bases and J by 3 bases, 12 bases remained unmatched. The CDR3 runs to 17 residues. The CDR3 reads CASSTIGGGQGEETQYF. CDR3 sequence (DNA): TGCGCCAGCAGCACTATAGGTGGCGGACAGGGGGAAGAGACCCAGTACTTC.

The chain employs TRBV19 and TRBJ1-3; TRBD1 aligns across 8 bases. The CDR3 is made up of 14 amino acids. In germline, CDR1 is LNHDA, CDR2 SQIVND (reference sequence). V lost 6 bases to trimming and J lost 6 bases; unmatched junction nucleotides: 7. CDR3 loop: CASRRQGLENTIYF. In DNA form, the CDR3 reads TGTGCCAGTAGACGACAGGGGTTGGAAAACACCATATATTTT.

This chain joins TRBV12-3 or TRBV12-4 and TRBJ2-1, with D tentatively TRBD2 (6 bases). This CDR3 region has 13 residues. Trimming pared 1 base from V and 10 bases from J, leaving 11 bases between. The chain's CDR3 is CASSLVAVGEQFF. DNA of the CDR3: TGTGCCAGCAGTTTAGTAGCGGTAGGGGAGCAGTTCTTC.

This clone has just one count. The CDR3 nucleotides read TGTGCCAGCAGTTACTCAACGGGTAACTATGGCTACACCTTC. This gives the protein CASSYSTGNYGYTF. The chain uses TRBV6-5 and TRBJ1-2; D remains unclear. Germline values: CDR1 MNHEY, CDR2 SVGAGI. This CDR3 region has 14 residues. V lost 0 bases to trimming and J lost 1 base, with 6 bases between them.

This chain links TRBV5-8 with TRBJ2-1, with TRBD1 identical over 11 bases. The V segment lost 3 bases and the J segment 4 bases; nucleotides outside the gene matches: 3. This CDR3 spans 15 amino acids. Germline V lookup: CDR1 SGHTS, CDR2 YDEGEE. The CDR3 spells CASSWTGGVYNEQFF. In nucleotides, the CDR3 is TGTGCCAGCAGCTGGACAGGGGGCGTGTACAATGAGCAGTTCTTC.

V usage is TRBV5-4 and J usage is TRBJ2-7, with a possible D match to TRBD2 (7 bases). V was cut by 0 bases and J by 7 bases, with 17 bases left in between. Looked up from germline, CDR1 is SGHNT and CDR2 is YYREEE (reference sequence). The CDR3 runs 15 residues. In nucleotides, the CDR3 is TGTGCCAGCAGCTTGGGATGGGGGGGCCTGAGGGAGCAGTACTTC. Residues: CASSLGWGGLREQYF.

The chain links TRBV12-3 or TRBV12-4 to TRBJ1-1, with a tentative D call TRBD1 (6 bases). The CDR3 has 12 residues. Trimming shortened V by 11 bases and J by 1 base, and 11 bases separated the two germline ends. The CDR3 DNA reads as TGTGCCGCAACGACAGGGAACACTGAAGCTTTCTTT. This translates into CAATTGNTEAFF.